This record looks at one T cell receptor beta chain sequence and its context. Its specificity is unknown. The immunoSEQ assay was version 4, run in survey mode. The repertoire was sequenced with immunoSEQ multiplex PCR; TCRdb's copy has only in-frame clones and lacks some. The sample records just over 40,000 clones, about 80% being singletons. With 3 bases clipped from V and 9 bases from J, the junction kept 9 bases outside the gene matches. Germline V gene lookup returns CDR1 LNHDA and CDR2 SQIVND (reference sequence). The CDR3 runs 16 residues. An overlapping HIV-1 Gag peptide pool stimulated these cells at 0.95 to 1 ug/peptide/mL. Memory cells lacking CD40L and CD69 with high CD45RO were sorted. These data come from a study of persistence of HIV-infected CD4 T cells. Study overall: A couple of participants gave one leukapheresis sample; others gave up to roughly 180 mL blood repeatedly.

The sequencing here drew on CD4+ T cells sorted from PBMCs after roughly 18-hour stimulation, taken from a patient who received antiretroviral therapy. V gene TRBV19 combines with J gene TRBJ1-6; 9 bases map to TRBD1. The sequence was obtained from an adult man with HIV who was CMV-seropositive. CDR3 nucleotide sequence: TGTGCCAGTAGTATCGGGAGCGGGACAGGGTTTTCACCCCTCCACTTT. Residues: CASSIGSGTGFSPLHF.